This is a list of T cell receptor beta chains from one sample in a study of T cells after yellow fever vaccination. TCRdb re-called the 5' RACE reads through MiXCR, storing one row per CDR3 protein. Of about 130,000 distinct CDR3 sequences listed, nearly 7.5% are singletons. The sample here was CD4+ T cells sorted from PBMCs, taken roughly 10 days after the first yellow fever vaccination. Source of these receptors: a man aged 18 to 29 who received the YFV17D yellow fever vaccine. The CDR3 runs from the conserved cysteine through the conserved F or W. D genes are given only for firm matches. Clone sizes are given selectively: once, few, many, or a class where the clone is expanded.

cdr3_nt,cdr3_aa,v_call,j_call,d_call,clone_size
TGTGCCAGCGTGTTCCAAGAGACCCAGTACTTC,CASVFQETQYF,TRBV5-5,TRBJ2-5,-,many
TGTGCCAGCACCCCGGGACAGGGGGTAAAGCAGTTCTTC,CASTPGQGVKQFF,TRBV12-3/TRBV12-4,TRBJ2-1,TRBD1,-
TGTGCCAGCTCACCCACAGGGGACATCTCCTACAATGAGCAGTTCTTC,CASSPTGDISYNEQFF,TRBV18,TRBJ2-1,TRBD1,many
TGTGCCAGCGGATCGGACGGGACTAGCTATCAAAGGAGCTCCTACAATGAGCAGTTCTTC,CASGSDGTSYQRSSYNEQFF,TRBV12-3/TRBV12-4,TRBJ2-1,TRBD2,-
TGTGCCACCAGTGACCCATCCGGGACAGGGACCGGGGAGCTGTTTTTT,CATSDPSGTGTGELFF,TRBV24-1,TRBJ2-2,TRBD1,many
TGTGCCAGCAGCTTAGGGCAGTACAATGAGCAGTTCTTC,CASSLGQYNEQFF,TRBV7-2,TRBJ2-1,-,many
TGTGCCAGCAGCGGGACGGTACTCTATGGCTACACCTTC,CASSGTVLYGYTF,TRBV7-9,TRBJ1-2,-,many
TGTGCCAGCAGCGTTATGGGGGGATTAGCCTTAAGGCCTGCTTCACCCCTCCACTTT,CASSVMGGLALRPASPLHF,TRBV11-2,TRBJ1-6,-,-
TGTGCCAGCAGTACCGGGACTAGCGGCCTTGGAACGCAGTATTTT,CASSTGTSGLGTQYF,TRBV6-2/TRBV6-3,TRBJ2-3,TRBD2,few
TGTGCCAGCAGTTACCAATCCAGGAACACTGAAGCTTTCTTT,CASSYQSRNTEAFF,TRBV6-2/TRBV6-3,TRBJ1-1,-,many
TGTGCCAGCAGCGACCCTCAGGGCAGGGGGAGCAATCAGCCCCAGCATTTT,CASSDPQGRGSNQPQHF,TRBV7-2,TRBJ1-5,TRBD1,few
TGTGCCAGCAGACCTACGGGGGGACACGGAGAGACCCAGTACTTC,CASRPTGGHGETQYF,TRBV12-3/TRBV12-4,TRBJ2-5,-,many
TGCAGCGTTGCAGGCAGGAACGTCCTGGCCGGGGAGCTGTTTTTT,CSVAGRNVLAGELFF,TRBV29-1,TRBJ2-2,-,many
TGCAGCGTTGAAGATCTTGGAGGGCAGTTCTTC,CSVEDLGGQFF,TRBV29-1,TRBJ2-1,-,many
TGTGCCAGCAGCTTAGGCAGCCCTGGAAACACCATATATTTT,CASSLGSPGNTIYF,TRBV7-2,TRBJ1-3,-,many
TGTGCCAGCAGCCAAGACCCGGCGTTGGGTTCACCCCTCCACTTT,CASSQDPALGSPLHF,TRBV3-1,TRBJ1-6,-,many
TGCAGTGTGGGGCGGCGGCCCCGCTACACCTTC,CSVGRRPRYTF,TRBV20-1,TRBJ1-2,-,-
TGTGCCAGCAGTTTAGAGGGTCTCAGGGTGCGAGAGCAGTACTTC,CASSLEGLRVREQYF,TRBV27,TRBJ2-7,-,many
TGTGCCAGCAGCGCGGCGGGACAGGGGAAAGATGAGCAGTTCTTC,CASSAAGQGKDEQFF,TRBV6-1,TRBJ2-1,TRBD1,few
TGCAGTGCTAGGACAGAGACCAAAGAAAAACTGTTTTTT,CSARTETKEKLFF,TRBV20-1,TRBJ1-4,-,many
TGTGCCAGCAGCCCTGGGCTAGAGGGGAACATTCAGTACTTC,CASSPGLEGNIQYF,TRBV5-5,TRBJ2-4,-,few
TGTGCCAGCAGTACCCTAGCGGGGGGGCTAGAGACCCAGTACTTC,CASSTLAGGLETQYF,TRBV7-2,TRBJ2-5,TRBD2,-
TGTGCCAGCAGCTTTTCCAGGGCGGCGGGCACTGAAGCTTTCTTT,CASSFSRAAGTEAFF,TRBV7-9,TRBJ1-1,-,-
TGTGCCAGTGGACAGACTAGCGGTATCACAGATACGCAGTATTTT,CASGQTSGITDTQYF,TRBV19,TRBJ2-3,TRBD2,few
TGCAGTGCTAGAGCCAGAAGCTCTGGGGCCAACGTCCTGACTTTC,CSARARSSGANVLTF,TRBV20-1,TRBJ2-6,-,many
TGTGCCAGCAGCTTAGAAGGGGCAGCAATTGGGCATGAAAAACTGTTTTTT,CASSLEGAAIGHEKLFF,TRBV11-2,TRBJ1-4,-,-
TGTGCCTCTCGCTGGGGCCGCTCTGGAAACACCATATATTTT,CASRWGRSGNTIYF,TRBV6-5,TRBJ1-3,-,many
TGTGCCAGCAGTTCACACAGGGCAGTGAACACTGAAGCTTTCTTT,CASSSHRAVNTEAFF,TRBV12-3/TRBV12-4,TRBJ1-1,-,many
TGTGCCAGCAGCTTAACGCCCGGGGGGGAGCTGTTTTTT,CASSLTPGGELFF,TRBV7-9,TRBJ2-2,-,few
TGTGCCAGCTCACCGGTTGAGTCGGGGGGCAAAGAGACCCAGTACTTC,CASSPVESGGKETQYF,TRBV18,TRBJ2-5,-,many
TGTGCCAGCTCACCGGGGGGCCGGGAGACCCAGTACTTC,CASSPGGRETQYF,TRBV18,TRBJ2-5,-,many
TGTGCCAGCAACCCAGAGAGCTGGGGGGCGCGAGGAAACACCATATATTTT,CASNPESWGARGNTIYF,TRBV7-9,TRBJ1-3,-,many
TGTGCCAGCAGCCCCTCCAGCGGGGAGGGGACCCAGTACTTC,CASSPSSGEGTQYF,TRBV5-4,TRBJ2-5,TRBD2,many
TGCGCCAGCAGCCAAGGAACAGGGGAGGGTAATTCACCCCTCCACTTT,CASSQGTGEGNSPLHF,TRBV4-3,TRBJ1-6,TRBD1,-
TGTGCCAGCAGCTCAGACAGGGGGAATGAGCAGTTCTTC,CASSSDRGNEQFF,TRBV7-2,TRBJ2-1,TRBD1,many
TGCGCCAGCAGCCCCACTACTCAGGGAGGCACAGATACGCAGTATTTT,CASSPTTQGGTDTQYF,TRBV4-3,TRBJ2-3,-,many
TGTGCCAGCAGTCCTACTAGGACGTCAGAGACCCAGTACTTC,CASSPTRTSETQYF,TRBV12-3/TRBV12-4,TRBJ2-5,-,many
TGTGCCAGCAGTACTTTGGACAGGGAAGAGACCCAGTACTTC,CASSTLDREETQYF,TRBV12-3/TRBV12-4,TRBJ2-5,TRBD1,many
TGCGCCAGCAGCTTCTCCTATGCGGGGGGAAATACAGATACGCAGTATTTT,CASSFSYAGGNTDTQYF,TRBV5-1,TRBJ2-3,TRBD2,many
TGCAGTGTCACGGCGGGGGGCCGGTTCGGTGAGCAGTTCTTC,CSVTAGGRFGEQFF,TRBV20-1,TRBJ2-1,TRBD2,many
TGTGCCAGCAGCGGACATATGAACACTGAAGCTTTCTTT,CASSGHMNTEAFF,TRBV7-3,TRBJ1-1,-,many
TGCGCCAGCAGTAGCCGATTTGGGAGGGGCCATTTACGTTCTGGAAACACCATATATTTT,CASSSRFGRGHLRSGNTIYF,TRBV4-3,TRBJ1-3,-,few
TGCAGTGCGGGCCGTCGGGATACGCAGTATTTT,CSAGRRDTQYF,TRBV20-1,TRBJ2-3,-,many
TGTGCCAGCAGCCGACTAGCGGGGCCGTACAATGAGCAGTTCTTC,CASSRLAGPYNEQFF,TRBV12-3/TRBV12-4,TRBJ2-1,TRBD2,-
TGTGCCAGCAGCCAAAGCCACGGGGGGTACACTGAAGCTTTCTTT,CASSQSHGGYTEAFF,TRBV14,TRBJ1-1,-,few
TGTGCCACCAGTGATTGGCGCGGGGGTGGCTACACCTTC,CATSDWRGGGYTF,TRBV24-1,TRBJ1-2,-,many
TGTGCCACCAGCAACCCTCTCGCGGGGGTCTACAATGAGCAGTTCTTC,CATSNPLAGVYNEQFF,TRBV15,TRBJ2-1,TRBD2,many
TGTGCCAGCTCAGCCCTGCCAGGGGTTGGTGAGACCCAGTACTTC,CASSALPGVGETQYF,TRBV18,TRBJ2-5,-,few
TGTGCCAGCAGCTTTGACAGGGGGCAAGGAAACACCATATATTTT,CASSFDRGQGNTIYF,TRBV7-2,TRBJ1-3,TRBD1,many
TGTGCCAGCAGTTTTTCCGTAACGGGCTATGGCTACACCTTC,CASSFSVTGYGYTF,TRBV27,TRBJ1-2,-,many
TGTGCCAGCAGCTTGGGGCGGGACGGGAAAAACACTGAAGCTTTCTTT,CASSLGRDGKNTEAFF,TRBV11-1,TRBJ1-1,-,few
TGTGCCACCAGTGATGATGGGGGTGGCTACACCTTC,CATSDDGGGYTF,TRBV24-1,TRBJ1-2,-,many
TGTGCCAGCACTTCACAGGACTGGGAGACCCAGTACTTC,CASTSQDWETQYF,TRBV2,TRBJ2-5,-,many